This T cell receptor (beta chain) appears in the sequencing data of a study of cytomegalovirus exposure and HLA in healthy donors. Whole-study results and caveats: Researchers reported from a later analysis that most CMV-associated TCR beta chains appeared HLA-restricted. Prior analysis indicated that the majority of TCR beta V segments exhibited productivity approximately 87% or approximately 30% of the time.

Trimming took off 2 bases at V and 0 bases at J, with 14 bases between the two ends. This CDR3 contains 16 residues. This clone was seen a few times. Its antigen remains unidentified. The PCR made use of 60 Vbeta and 13 Jbeta primers. Authors' methods: The authors later counted around 80 million unique TCR beta chains, roughly 10 million of them shared. Only in-frame clones appear in the TCRdb table, and some are missing; sequencing was by immunoSEQ multiplex PCR. V, J and clone size derive from that table, while D and trimming were established from the DNA sequence. The sample yields 170,000 or so clones, around 80% seen once.

The rearrangement uses TRBV23-1 and TRBJ2-7, with TRBD1 as a possible D gene (5 bases). TRBV23-1 carries the ORF label, with uncertain function. The clonotype originates from a man younger than 35 in good health and CMV-seronegative. The sequenced material came from PBMCs. The CDR3 region has the DNA TGCGCCAGCAGTCAAAGGGCGACAGACCGCTCCTACGAGCAGTACTTC. It encodes CASSQRATDRSYEQYF.